The clone carrying this T cell receptor beta chain was found once. The V and J ends lost 3 bases and 11 bases respectively, with 13 bases between them. The CDR3 has 11 residues. Germline V gene data show CDR1 as DFQATT and CDR2 as SNEGSKA (reference sequence). PCR employed 60 Vbeta and 13 Jbeta primers. This table comes from immunoSEQ multiplex PCR, and its TCRdb copy is limited to in-frame clones, with some not included. The sample holds about 150,000 clones, about 70% seen once. The source of the sample is a study of cytomegalovirus exposure and HLA in healthy donors. Study summary: Drawn from HLA-typed donors, some 80 million unique TCRs were held in an early data release.

Sequencing input: PBMCs. This sequence joins TRBV20-1 and TRBJ1-1, with D uncertain. This receptor was taken from an older woman in good health and CMV-seropositive. The CDR3 bases are TGCAGTGCTAGGCCCGGTGAAATTGCTTTCTTT. It codes for CSARPGEIAFF.